Sequencing of this T cell receptor (beta chain) was carried out in a study of Ad26.COV2.S vaccination and SARS-CoV-2 variants (dated by TCRdb to the early 2020s). Background on the whole study: Donors in the vaccine arm were drawn from COV1001, a multicentre, randomized, double-blind, placebo-controlled phase I-IIa trial testing Ad26.COV2.S in healthy adults. Dosing of Ad26.COV2.S was intramuscular, at either 5x10^10 or 1x10^11 viral particles, delivered as one shot or as two shots spaced 56 days apart. Trial participants were randomized into five groups of five: low-dose or high-dose Ad26.COV2.S given once or twice, or placebo on both occasions. Investigators did not know the trial group allocation while performing experiments and assessing outcomes. TCRbeta repertoire sequencing was used to assess the specificity and breadth of SARS-CoV-2-reactive T cell receptors after Ad26.COV2.S vaccination. The TCR-sequenced set comprised approximately 32 samples: roughly 19 Ad26.COV2.S vaccine recipients, 5 placebo recipients and 8 SARS-CoV-2 convalescent individuals.

For this clone: Its binding antigen is unknown. Nothing much larger sits one base from this clone, and base qualities are not available.

Here is what the overall study found, with its caveats: Comparable non-spike TCR breadth was observed between vaccine and placebo recipients, consistent with only spike being contained in the vaccine. Substantial breadth of spike-specific CD8+ and CD4+ T cell responses was reported after vaccination. Compared with placebo recipients, Ad26.COV2.S recipients showed higher spike-specific TCR breadth (P = 0.0014). The study lacked the statistical power to compare responses across vaccine doses or regimens. According to the authors, total T cell responses may have been underestimated by the TCR breadth and depth analyses.

The immunoSEQ Assay was used to sequence TCRbeta CDR3 regions. After extraction, genomic DNA underwent amplification by bias-controlled multiplex PCR, followed by high-throughput sequencing. The original methods were these. To quantify the absolute abundance of every unique TCRbeta CDR3 region, sequences were collapsed and filtered. Usable DNA was measured by amplifying reference genes present in all nucleated cells, and TCRbeta template counts were normalized to that usable DNA to estimate T cell fraction. Repertoire TCRs were annotated as SARS-CoV-2-specific when V gene, CDR3 amino acid sequence and J gene were exactly matched to a known reactive TCR set. The reference SARS-CoV-2 TCR set was obtained from MIRA and was filtered for enrichment in COVID-19-positive ImmuneCODE repertoires, whereby public or cross-reactive TCRs were removed. Drawing on the MIRA antigens, annotated TCRs were analysed further at the level of specific ORF or position within ORF. Depth was the summed frequency of annotated unique rearrangements, while breadth was defined as annotated unique rearrangements over total unique productive rearrangements. Group comparisons of TCR breadth used two-sided Wilcoxon rank-sum tests. Here the immuneACCESS table is served through TCRdb, limited to in-frame sequences with V and J called. Missing clones are a known gap in these copies; in checked studies unresolved V genes cover under half, and the rest lacks a known reason. That table furnishes V, J and clone size, whereas the DNA furnished D and trimming. The sample includes around 240,000 clones, with 88% observed a single time. The ten largest clones represent about 10% of the sample.

The treatment or condition label for this specimen denotes: roughly 18 received Ad26.COV2.S at low or high dose, single or two shots; about 5 received placebo; per-sample allocation not given. Repertoires of vaccine and placebo recipients were sequenced from samples collected on day 63 after the first injection. Cohort 1b enrolled roughly 25 adults aged 18-55 years at a single site in Boston, USA, between 29 July and 7 August 2020. Ad26.COV2.S was a replication-incompetent adenovirus type 26 vector that expressed a prefusion-stabilized SARS-CoV-2 spike protein derived from the original Wuhan strain. The receptor's source is a person between 18 and 59 years old who received the Ad26.COV2.S COVID-19 vaccine or a placebo. This specimen was peripheral blood, taken in a trial of Ad26.COV2.S vaccine versus placebo.

In nucleotides, the sequence is TGTGCCAGCAGCGGGTACTTGGGACAGGGAGGAGTTGAAGCTTTCTTT. It specifies CASSGYLGQGGVEAFF. The rearrangement joined TRBV9 to TRBJ1-1, with 9 middle bases fitting TRBD1. The CDR3, cysteine through phenylalanine, is 16 amino acids long. Only the CDR3 DNA stays, 48 bases, in frame from base 1. CDR1 SGDLS and CDR2 YYNGEE were looked up in the germline V gene. Trimming removed 3 bases from V and 7 bases from J; the gene matches leave 13 bases unexplained.